This T cell receptor beta chain derives from a study of T-cell reconstitution after alpha-beta-depleted transplantation in children. Unique molecular identifiers were incorporated during preparation of the TCRbeta library. TCRdb reprocessed the PCR reads with MiXCR, giving one entry per CDR3 protein. The sample contains hundreds of thousands of distinct CDR3 sequences, 10% of which appear only once. The sample holds a few counts of this clonotype. The receptor was derived from a child aged 2 to 15 with inherited bone marrow failure, due to receive a stem cell transplant. The sample was PBMCs, taken before TCRalphabeta/CD19-depleted stem cell transplant.

The CDR3 bases are TGTGCCAGCAGTTCTGGCCGGCCGGGCACCGGGGAGCTGTTTTTT. The encoded protein is CASSSGRPGTGELFF. The chain employs TRBV12-3 or TRBV12-4 and TRBJ2-2; D remains unclear. This CDR3 has 15 amino acids. The V end was cut by 4 bases, the J end by 4 bases, with 13 bases between.